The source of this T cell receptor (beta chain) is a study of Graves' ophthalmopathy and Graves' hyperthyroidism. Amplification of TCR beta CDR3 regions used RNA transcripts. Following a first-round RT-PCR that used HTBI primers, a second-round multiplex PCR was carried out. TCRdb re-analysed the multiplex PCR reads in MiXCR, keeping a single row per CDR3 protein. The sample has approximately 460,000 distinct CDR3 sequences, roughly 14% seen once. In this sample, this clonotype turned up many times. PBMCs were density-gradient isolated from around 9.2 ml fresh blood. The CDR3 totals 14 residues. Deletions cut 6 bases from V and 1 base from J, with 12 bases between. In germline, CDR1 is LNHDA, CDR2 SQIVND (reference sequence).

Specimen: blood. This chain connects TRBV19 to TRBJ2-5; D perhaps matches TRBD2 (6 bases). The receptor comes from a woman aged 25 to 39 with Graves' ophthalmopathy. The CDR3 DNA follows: TGTGCCAGTAGCATCGGAGGGGTCCAAGAGACCCAGTACTTC. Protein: CASSIGGVQETQYF.